Below are 24 T cell receptor beta chains sequenced from a single sample in a study of radiation and T cells in renal cell carcinoma. Sequencing used immunoSEQ multiplex PCR; TCRdb keeps in-frame clones, though not all of them. The sample includes tens of thousands of clones, 65% to 90% seen only once; the top ten take approximately 22%. Noted time point: blood 2 weeks post-SBRT. Treatment specified: 15 Gy SBRT to primary tumor, nephrectomy 4 weeks later. The sequenced sample was blood, obtained from a patient whose treatment included radiotherapy and nephrectomy. The receptors come from a woman aged 45 to 65 with renal cell carcinoma.

This chain joins TRBV4-3 and TRBJ2-1, with D unresolved. V lost 4 bases, J lost 0 bases, and 16 bases lay in between. The CDR3 loop spans 17 amino acids. Germline V gene sequence: CDR1 LGHNA, CDR2 YSLEER. CDR3: CASSPRRERSSYNEQFF. CDR3 DNA: TGCGCCAGCAGCCCGCGACGCGAAAGGAGCTCCTACAATGAGCAGTTCTTC.

This clone was counted a single time. V is TRBV5-1 and J is TRBJ1-1; TRBD1 matches at 9 bases. The CDR3 has 15 amino acids. Trimming at V came to 4 bases and at J to 3 bases, leaving 7 bases not matched to a gene. CDR1 is SGHRS, CDR2 YFSETQ, per germline. The DNA of the CDR3 is TGCGCCAGCAGCCCGGCCCGGACAGGGGACACTGAAGCTTTCTTT. The encoded protein is CASSPARTGDTEAFF.

V is TRBV27 and J is TRBJ2-5; D is unresolved. V was pared by 7 bases and J by 6 bases, with 21 bases between. The CDR3 loop spans 15 amino acids. From germline, CDR1 is MNHEY and CDR2 SMNVEV (reference sequence). CDR3 loop: CASTRSPPDGKTQYF. CDR3 DNA sequence: TGTGCCAGCACCCGTTCCCCCCCAGACGGAAAGACCCAGTACTTC.

The J gene is TRBJ2-7, the V gene TRBV10-3, with 11 bases lining up with TRBD2. Germline CDR1 and CDR2: ENHRY and SYGVKD. With 6 bases clipped from V and 1 base from J, the junction kept 5 bases outside the gene matches. The CDR3 runs 15 residues. This CDR3 reads CAIRQTSGGSYEQYF. CDR3 nucleotides: TGTGCCATCAGGCAAACTAGCGGGGGTTCCTACGAGCAGTACTTC.

In its sample, this clone was seen a few times. The chain is built from TRBV14 and TRBJ2-1; 9 bases line up with TRBD1. Germline-derived CDR1 and CDR2 are SGHDN and FVKESK. This CDR3 is 15 amino acids long. The J segment lost 7 bases and the V segment lost 3 bases, leaving 7 bases of the junction unmatched. The CDR3 is CASSQGQGGLNEQFF. The CDR3 DNA is TGTGCCAGCAGCCAGGGACAGGGCGGGTTGAATGAGCAGTTCTTC.

The V gene is TRBV4-3, the J gene TRBJ2-4; D might be TRBD1 (5 bases). Germline V gene data show CDR1 as LGHNA and CDR2 as YSLEER. The CDR3 spans 17 residues. Trimming removed 0 bases from V and 2 bases from J, with 14 bases in between. DNA of the CDR3: TGCGCCAGCAGCCAAGAAAAAGGGGTTAAATCCAAAAACATTCAGTACTTC. It codes for CASSQEKGVKSKNIQYF.

This sequence joins TRBV7-6 and TRBJ2-5, with 7 nucleotides matching TRBD2. The CDR3 consists of 17 residues. Germline CDR1 and CDR2: SGHVS and FNYEAQ. V was clipped by 1 base and J by 5 bases; unmatched bases: 13. CDR3 sequence reads: CASSLGVGSGTWETQYF. The DNA of the CDR3 is TGTGCCAGCAGCTTAGGGGTAGGCAGCGGGACGTGGGAGACCCAGTACTTC.

This sequence joins TRBV11-2 and TRBJ2-1; D remains unclear. V was pared by 5 bases and J by 0 bases, with 11 bases between. The CDR3 sequence is 15 residues long. The germline V gene encodes CDR1 SGHAT and CDR2 FQNNGV. The CDR3 DNA follows: TGTGCCAGCAGCGTGGCGCGGAGCTCCTACAATGAGCAGTTCTTC. It is translated as CASSVARSSYNEQFF.

The chain employs TRBV6-1 and TRBJ1-6; 8 bases fit TRBD1. The germline V gene encodes CDR1 MNHNS and CDR2 SASEGT. V was clipped by 0 bases and J by 9 bases; unmatched bases: 10. The CDR3 has 17 residues. CDR3 DNA: TGTGCCAGCAGTGAAGCGGGACAGGATTTGAGGGGTTCACCCCTCCACTTT. Protein sequence: CASSEAGQDLRGSPLHF.

The chain recombines TRBV4-3 with TRBJ1-6; D remains ambiguous. Trimming stripped 0 bases from V and 5 bases from J, with 8 bases between. Germline V gives CDR1 LGHNA, CDR2 YSLEER. The CDR3 sequence is 15 residues long. This CDR3 reads CASSQDYTDNSPLHF. In DNA form, the CDR3 reads TGCGCCAGCAGCCAAGATTACACGGATAATTCACCCCTCCACTTT.

The rearrangement links TRBV9 to TRBJ2-7; TRBD2 might be the D (6 bases). The germline V gene has CDR1 SGDLS and CDR2 YYNGEE. The ends were cut back, 0 bases at V and 4 bases at J, with 14 bases in the middle. There are 15 residues in the CDR3. DNA for the CDR3: TGTGCCAGCAGCGTAGCTACCGGGAGTTCATACGAGCAGTACTTC. This sequence encodes CASSVATGSSYEQYF.

The sample holds one count of this clone. The chain uses TRBV28 and TRBJ2-7; D is ambiguous. Trimming left V 5 bases short and J 3 bases short, with 5 bases between. The CDR3 contains 11 residues. The germline gives CDR1 MDHEN, CDR2 SYDVKM. DNA for the CDR3: TGTGCCAGCAGTGGTGGCTACGAGCAGTACTTC. This translates into CASSGGYEQYF.

The chain links TRBV7-2 to TRBJ2-1; 14 nucleotides match TRBD2. The germline CDR1 and CDR2 sequences are SGHTA and FQGNSA. The junction had 8 bases not matched to a gene; V was cut back by 1 base and J by 9 bases. The CDR3 consists of 17 residues. In DNA form, the CDR3 reads TGTGCCAGCAGCTTAGTAAGGACTAGCGGGAGGTCAGGTGAGCAGTTCTTC. Its protein product is CASSLVRTSGRSGEQFF.

This clone was detected only a few times. The gene calls are TRBV5-6 and TRBJ2-1, with a weak D call TRBD2 (5 bases). CDR1 SGHDT and CDR2 YYEEEE come from the germline V gene. The CDR3 contains 14 residues. V shed 5 bases and J shed 7 bases, with 16 bases lying between them. The CDR3 reads CASSRLSGKNEQFF. CDR3 DNA sequence: TGTGCCAGCAGTCGTCTATCGGGGAAGAATGAGCAGTTCTTC.

V and J are TRBV5-1 and TRBJ2-3; TRBD1 matches 7 bases. CDR1 is SGHRS and CDR2 is YFSETQ in the germline V gene. This CDR3 is built from 17 residues. V gave up 4 bases and J gave up 1 base; unmatched junction bases: 12. In DNA, the CDR3 is TGCGCCAGCAGCGCGGCCCGGGACAGAATGCGCACAGATACGCAGTATTTT. Translating gives CASSAARDRMRTDTQYF.

This clone was picked up one time. The rearrangement links TRBV5-6 to TRBJ2-2; D is perhaps TRBD1 (5 bases). The germline CDR1 and CDR2 sequences are SGHDT and YYEEEE. This CDR3 is 14 amino acids long. Deletions cut 4 bases from V and 0 bases from J, with 7 bases between. CDR3 residues: CASSRQSNTGELFF. CDR3 coding DNA: TGTGCCAGCAGCCGACAGTCGAACACCGGGGAGCTGTTTTTT.

The chain is built from TRBV11-1 and TRBJ2-7; weak D call: TRBD1 (6 bases). CDR3 length equals 14 residues. CDR1 and CDR2 (germline): SGHAT, FQDESV (reference sequence). V was clipped by 4 bases and J by 3 bases, with 13 bases between them. For the CDR3, the DNA is TGTGCCAGCAGCTACGGGGTAGGGGGCTACGAGCAGTACTTC. It is translated as CASSYGVGGYEQYF.

The J gene is TRBJ2-7, the V gene TRBV27; TRBD2 aligns across 9 bases. The CDR3 runs to 14 residues. V trimming: 6 bases; J trimming: 1 base; junction bases outside the gene matches: 4. The germline gives CDR1 MNHEY, CDR2 SMNVEV (reference sequence). CDR3 bases: TGTGCCAGCAGGCAAAGCGGGGGGTCCTACGAGCAGTACTTC. Protein: CASRQSGGSYEQYF.

The chain joins TRBV15 to TRBJ2-4, with D possibly TRBD2 on 6 matching bases. V lost 5 bases and J 2 bases, leaving 16 bases between the germline ends. The germline V gene encodes CDR1 LNHNV and CDR2 YYDKDF (reference sequence). The CDR3 length is 16 residues. The CDR3 region is CATSGKMAGPKNIQYF. CDR3 coding DNA: TGTGCCACCAGCGGAAAAATGGCGGGGCCCAAAAACATTCAGTACTTC.

V usage is TRBV19 and J usage is TRBJ1-5, with TRBD1 matching over 7 bases. J was trimmed by 5 bases and V by 4 bases; bases with no gene match: 5. Germline CDR1 and CDR2: LNHDA and SQIVND (reference sequence). The CDR3 has 14 amino acids. Here the CDR3 reads CASSKGGAYQPQHF. CDR3 DNA: TGTGCCAGTAGTAAAGGGGGCGCCTATCAGCCCCAGCATTTT.

The table lists this clone with a count of one. The chain is built from TRBV28 and TRBJ2-7; TRBD1 agrees at 11 bases. The V segment lost 6 bases and the J segment 3 bases; nucleotides outside the gene matches: 7. This CDR3 spans 15 amino acids. Germline CDR1 and CDR2: MDHEN and SYDVKM. This chain's CDR3 is CASRPGQGVLYEQYF. The CDR3 DNA follows: TGTGCCAGCAGACCGGGACAGGGGGTACTCTACGAGCAGTACTTC.

The rearrangement uses TRBV6-4 and TRBJ2-3, with no clear D. CDR3 size: 15 residues. V was clipped by 2 bases and J by 7 bases, with 16 bases between them. The germline gives CDR1 MRHNA, CDR2 SNTAGT. The CDR3: CASSDGSASQHTQYF. The CDR3 DNA sequence: TGTGCCAGCAGTGACGGGTCGGCTAGTCAACATACGCAGTATTTT.

DNA for the CDR3: TGTGCCAGCAGCGTGACAGGGGTGGGGCTATACGAGCAGTACTTC. Translated: CASSVTGVGLYEQYF. The chain employs TRBV9 and TRBJ2-7; 8 nucleotides match TRBD1. This CDR3 is built from 15 residues. Trimming took 2 bases from V and 4 from J; bases not matched to a gene: 8. In germline, CDR1 is SGDLS, CDR2 YYNGEE.

The V gene is TRBV10-3, the J gene TRBJ1-2; 7 bases are shared with TRBD1. The V and J ends lost 8 bases and 8 bases, in that order; junction bases with no gene match: 8. This CDR3 has 12 amino acids. Germline V gives CDR1 ENHRY, CDR2 SYGVKD. The CDR3 region has the DNA TGTGCCATCGTAGGGGACAGTCCGGGCTACACCTTC. Its protein is CAIVGDSPGYTF.